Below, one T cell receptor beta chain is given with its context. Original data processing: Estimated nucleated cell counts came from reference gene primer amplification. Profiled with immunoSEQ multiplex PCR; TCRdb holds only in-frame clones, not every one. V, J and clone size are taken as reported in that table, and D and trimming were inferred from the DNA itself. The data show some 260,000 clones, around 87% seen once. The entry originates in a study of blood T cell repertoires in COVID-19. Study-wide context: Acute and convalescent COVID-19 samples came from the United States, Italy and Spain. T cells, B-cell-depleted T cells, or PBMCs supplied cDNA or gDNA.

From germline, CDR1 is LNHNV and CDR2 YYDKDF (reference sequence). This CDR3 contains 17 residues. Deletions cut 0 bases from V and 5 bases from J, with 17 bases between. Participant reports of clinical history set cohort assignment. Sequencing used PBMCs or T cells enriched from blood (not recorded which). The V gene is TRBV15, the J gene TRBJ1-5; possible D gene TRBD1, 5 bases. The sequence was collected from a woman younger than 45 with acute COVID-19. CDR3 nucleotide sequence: TGTGCCACCAGCAGAGAGGGGGGACCATTCGGGGATCAGCCCCAGCATTTT. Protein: CATSREGGPFGDQPQHF.